Presented here are 7 T cell receptor beta chains from one specimen sequenced in a study of shared clonotypes between healthy human individuals. Sequencing used immunoSEQ multiplex PCR; TCRdb keeps in-frame clones, though not all of them. The repertoire has some 1.5 million clones, 95% to 99% of them found once; the top ten carry approximately 0.44%. The specimen sequenced was naive CD4+ T cells sorted from blood. Noted subset: CD45RA+ positively selected. These receptors came from a young man in good health.

The CDR3, as DNA: TGCGCCAGCAGCTTGGCACAAACAGGAGACGAGCAGTACTTC. Translated: CASSLAQTGDEQYF. The chain couples TRBV5-1 to TRBJ2-7, with D tentatively TRBD1 (5 bases). Germline CDR1 SGHRS, CDR2 YFSETQ. Trimming took off 0 bases at V and 5 bases at J, with 12 bases between the two ends. This CDR3 is built from 14 residues.

The chain combines TRBV10-3 with TRBJ1-2; a possible D gene is TRBD1 (6 bases). Germline V gene data show CDR1 as ENHRY and CDR2 as SYGVKD. Trimming removed 6 bases from V and 7 bases from J, with 27 bases in between. This CDR3 is 17 amino acids long. Written as DNA, the CDR3 is TGTGCCATCAGAGCCGCTGGGCAGGGAGGAGGAGGGGGTGGCTACACCTTC. As protein: CAIRAAGQGGGGGGYTF.

This clone has a single count. The chain carries TRBV7-7 and TRBJ2-7; 9 bases agree with TRBD2. The junction had 2 bases not matched to a gene; V was cut back by 1 base and J by 1 base. The CDR3 length is 15 residues. The germline V gene encodes CDR1 SSHAT and CDR2 FNYEAQ (reference sequence). The DNA of the CDR3 is TGTGCCAGCAGCTTAGGTCTAGCGGGATCCTACGAGCAGTACTTC. This gives the protein CASSLGLAGSYEQYF.

The chain uses TRBV25-1 and TRBJ2-1; 7 bases line up with TRBD1. Germline V gives CDR1 MGHDK, CDR2 SYGVNS. The CDR3 contains 16 residues. V shed 0 bases, J shed 9 bases, and the junction held 11 bases outside the gene matches. CDR3 sequence reads: CASSEYQGDPIAEQFF. Written as DNA, the CDR3 is TGTGCCAGCAGTGAATACCAGGGGGATCCAATCGCTGAGCAGTTCTTC.

This chain connects TRBV6-5 to TRBJ1-5, with D uncertain. Germline V lookup: CDR1 MNHEY, CDR2 SVGAGI. V lost 6 bases and J 11 bases, leaving 14 bases between the germline ends. CDR3 length equals 12 residues. The CDR3 spells CASSTAGTAQHF. CDR3 coding DNA: TGTGCCAGCAGCACCGCTGGAACAGCCCAGCATTTT.

This clone was seen once. The gene calls are TRBV6-5 and TRBJ2-1; 10 bases are a match to TRBD2. The CDR3 extends over 16 amino acids. The germline V gene has CDR1 MNHEY and CDR2 SVGAGI. Trimming took 2 bases from V and 6 from J; bases not matched to a gene: 7. The CDR3 loop is CASSYGAGGLFNEQFF. The CDR3 DNA sequence: TGTGCCAGCAGTTACGGAGCGGGAGGGCTCTTCAATGAGCAGTTCTTC.

This clone has a single count. The rearrangement uses TRBV6-1 and TRBJ2-1, with 7 bases matching TRBD2. The CDR3 spans 15 residues. Germline CDR1 MNHNS, CDR2 SASEGT. Losses at the gene ends were 6 bases for V and 1 base for J; bases not matched to a gene: 6. CDR3 nucleotide sequence: TGTGCCAGCAGGACGGGACTAAGGTCCTACAATGAGCAGTTCTTC. Protein product: CASRTGLRSYNEQFF.